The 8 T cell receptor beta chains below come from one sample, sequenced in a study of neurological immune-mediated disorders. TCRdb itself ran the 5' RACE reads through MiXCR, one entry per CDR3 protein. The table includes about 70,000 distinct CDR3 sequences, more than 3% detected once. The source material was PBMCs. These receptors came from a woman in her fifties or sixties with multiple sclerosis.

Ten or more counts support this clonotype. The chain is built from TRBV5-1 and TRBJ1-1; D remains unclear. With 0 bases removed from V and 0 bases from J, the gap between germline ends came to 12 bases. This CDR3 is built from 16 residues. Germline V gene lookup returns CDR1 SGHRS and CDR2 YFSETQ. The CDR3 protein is CASSLDGLTLNTEAFF. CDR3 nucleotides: TGCGCCAGCAGCTTGGACGGATTGACCCTGAACACTGAAGCTTTCTTT.

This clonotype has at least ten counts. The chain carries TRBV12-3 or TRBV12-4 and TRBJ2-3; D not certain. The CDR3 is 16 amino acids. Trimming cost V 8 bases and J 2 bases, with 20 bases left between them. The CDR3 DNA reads TGTGCCAGCCCCCCGAGCGACCATAGGTCCACAGATACGCAGTATTTT. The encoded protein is CASPPSDHRSTDTQYF.

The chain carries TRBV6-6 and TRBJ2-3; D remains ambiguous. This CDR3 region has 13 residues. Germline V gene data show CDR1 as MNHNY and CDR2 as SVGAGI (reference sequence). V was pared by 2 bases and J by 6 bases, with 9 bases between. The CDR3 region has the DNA TGTGCCAGCAGTTACGAAGGGCCGGATACGCAGTATTTT. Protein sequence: CASSYEGPDTQYF.

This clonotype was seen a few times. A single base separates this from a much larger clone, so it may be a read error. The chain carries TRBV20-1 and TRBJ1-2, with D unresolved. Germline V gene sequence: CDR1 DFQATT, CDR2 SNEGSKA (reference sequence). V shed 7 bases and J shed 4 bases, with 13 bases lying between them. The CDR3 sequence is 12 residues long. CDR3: CSDERRSYGYTF. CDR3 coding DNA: TGCAGTGACGAGAGGCGGAGCTATGGCTACACCTTC.

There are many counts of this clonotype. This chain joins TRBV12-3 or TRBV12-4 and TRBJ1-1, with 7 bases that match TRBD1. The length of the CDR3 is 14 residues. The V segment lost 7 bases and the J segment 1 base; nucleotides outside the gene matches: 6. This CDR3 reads CASKLKGANTEAFF. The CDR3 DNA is TGTGCCAGCAAGCTCAAGGGGGCGAACACTGAAGCTTTCTTT.

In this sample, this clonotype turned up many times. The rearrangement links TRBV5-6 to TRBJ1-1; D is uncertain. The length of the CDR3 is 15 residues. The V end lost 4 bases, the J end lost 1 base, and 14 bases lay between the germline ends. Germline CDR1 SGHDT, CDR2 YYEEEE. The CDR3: CASSITTRGNTEAFF. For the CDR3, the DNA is TGTGCCAGCAGCATCACGACCCGGGGGAACACTGAAGCTTTCTTT.

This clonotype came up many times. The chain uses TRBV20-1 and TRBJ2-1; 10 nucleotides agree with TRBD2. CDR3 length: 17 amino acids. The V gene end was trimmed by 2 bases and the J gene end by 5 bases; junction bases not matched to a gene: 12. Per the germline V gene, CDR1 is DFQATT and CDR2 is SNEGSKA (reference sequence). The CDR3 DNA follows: TGCAGTGCTAGATATTCGAGCGGGGGGGCCTGGAACAATGAGCAGTTCTTC. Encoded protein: CSARYSSGGAWNNEQFF.

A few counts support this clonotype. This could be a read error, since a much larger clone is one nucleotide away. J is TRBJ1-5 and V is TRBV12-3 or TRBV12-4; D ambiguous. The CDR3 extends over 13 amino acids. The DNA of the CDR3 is TGTGCCAGCAGTTTAGTGAGCAATCAGCCCCAGAATTTT. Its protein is CASSLVSNQPQNF.